This T cell receptor (beta chain) was documented in a study of beta chain features in type 1 diabetes. Across the study: Across every sample, around 98 million sorted cells were examined in total.

In its sample, this clone was seen a few times. Antigen unknown. Study outcomes and limitations: The question left open here concerned HLA type influencing TCRB rearrangement. TCRB CDR3 length was moderately but significantly reduced in all four CD4+ subsets of Type 1 diabetes patients.

Sequenced material consisted of expressed TCRB transcripts (all of the isolated RNA was reverse transcribed). Generated by immunoSEQ multiplex PCR, the TCRdb table keeps only in-frame clones and is missing some. The table has 280,000 or so clones, roughly 15% seen once; the top ten hold around 0.015%. Germline CDR1 and CDR2: SGHRS and YFSETQ. The CDR3 sequence is 13 residues long. With 3 bases removed from V and 1 base from J, the gap between germline ends came to 7 bases. A CD45RO/CCR7/CD25/CD127/CD95/CD27 panel sorted naive, central memory, regulatory and stem cell-like memory CD4+ cells. This TCR was sampled from a man between 18 and 35 years old with type 1 diabetes. The sequenced sample consisted of naive CD4+ T cells from blood. The chain carries TRBV5-1 and TRBJ2-5; the D gene is possibly TRBD1 (6 bases). Here the CDR3 reads CASSWDTQETQYF. In nucleotides, the CDR3 is TGCGCCAGCAGCTGGGACACCCAAGAGACCCAGTACTTC. The variable domain in full, completed from reference TRBV5-1 and TRBJ2-5, reads KAGVTQTPRYLIKTRGQQVTLSCSPISGHRSVSWYQQTPGQGLQFLFEYFSETQRNKGNFPGRFSGRQFSNSRSEMNVSTLELGDSALYLCASSWDTQETQYFGPGTRLLVL.